This T cell receptor beta chain was observed in a study of shared clonotypes between healthy human individuals. This clone was observed once. Germline assignment: CDR1 SQVTM and CDR2 ANQGSEA. J was trimmed by 1 base and V by 8 bases; bases with no gene match: 10. This CDR3 is 14 amino acids long. Method: immunoSEQ multiplex PCR; TCRdb's copy keeps in-frame clones and lacks some. The profile shows about 1,500,000 clones, roughly 97% of them singletons. The sequenced sample consisted of naive CD4+ T cells sorted from blood. Subset specified: CD45RA+ positively selected. This sequence originates from a young man in good health. The chain recombines TRBV29-1 with TRBJ1-2; TRBD1 matches at 7 bases. The CDR3 region is CSFRGGAGNYGYTF. The DNA of the CDR3 is TGCAGCTTTCGAGGGGGCGCGGGTAACTATGGCTACACCTTC.